These 28 T cell receptor beta chains share one sample of origin, sequenced in a study of T cell repertoires in cytomegalovirus infection. Antigens for these TCRs are unknown. TCRdb independently ran MiXCR on the reads; one entry per CDR3 protein. Of approximately 500,000 distinct CDR3 sequences listed, around 30% were seen once; the top ten hold about a sixth. The sequenced sample was cultured PBMCs, obtained from culture after CMV antigen stimulation. Source of these receptors: a human donor in good health (CMV status not recorded). Some clones in this sample may be carry-over from other donors' samples.

This clonotype was seen a handful of times. The chain links TRBV5-6 to TRBJ2-1; possibly TRBD2 for D (5 bases). Germline V gives CDR1 SGHDT, CDR2 YYEEEE. The CDR3 consists of 12 residues. V was cut by 1 base and J by 14 bases, with 13 bases left in between. This CDR3 reads CASSLIGVMEFF. Here the CDR3 DNA reads TGTGCCAGCAGCTTGATCGGGGTGATGGAGTTCTTC.

There are many counts of this clonotype. V gene TRBV7-9 combines with J gene TRBJ2-2, with D uncertain. This CDR3 has 14 residues. Trimming stripped 4 bases from V and 5 bases from J, with 11 bases between. Per the germline V gene, CDR1 is SEHNR and CDR2 is FQNEAQ (reference sequence). CDR3 loop: CASSSGYRTGELFF. CDR3 coding DNA: TGTGCCAGCAGCTCCGGGTATCGGACCGGGGAGCTGTTTTTT.

This chain uses TRBV6-8 with TRBJ2-1; TRBD1 matches 12 bases. J was trimmed by 9 bases and V by 2 bases; bases with no gene match: 11. The germline gives CDR1 MNHGY, CDR2 SAAAGT. This CDR3 has 17 residues. CDR3 nucleotides: TGTGCCAGCAGTTACCGACCGACCGGGACAGGGGGCGGTGAGCAGTTCTTC. Amino acids: CASSYRPTGTGGGEQFF.

The chain combines TRBV20-1 with TRBJ2-3; tentatively, D is TRBD1 (6 bases). Per germline, CDR1 DFQATT and CDR2 SNEGSKA (reference sequence). V was shortened by 0 bases and J by 10 bases, with 20 bases between the two germline ends. CDR3 length equals 15 residues. CDR3 in amino acids: CSARDDRRVVSPQYF. The DNA for the CDR3 is TGCAGTGCTAGAGATGACAGGAGAGTAGTCTCTCCGCAGTATTTT.

The chain recombines TRBV20-1 with TRBJ1-4, with 7 bases matching TRBD1. With V trimmed by 4 bases and J by 8 bases, 10 bases remained unmatched. CDR3 length equals 14 residues. Per the germline V gene, CDR1 is DFQATT and CDR2 is SNEGSKA (reference sequence). The CDR3 region has the DNA TGCAGTGCTATAACTCGGGACAGTGGCGAAAAACTGTTTTTT. This encodes CSAITRDSGEKLFF.

V and J are TRBV6-1 and TRBJ2-7; a possible D gene is TRBD1 (5 bases). The V gene's germline CDR1 is MNHNS and CDR2 SASEGT. Deletions cut 5 bases from V and 5 bases from J, with 13 bases between. This CDR3 has 13 amino acids. The DNA for the CDR3 is TGTGCCAGCAGTTCAGGGTCTTCGGACGAGCAGTACGTC. Its translation: CASSSGSSDEQYV.

The chain is built from TRBV4-3 and TRBJ1-3; D not resolved. V was pared by 2 bases and J by 0 bases, with 8 bases between. The CDR3 sequence is 15 residues long. CDR1 is LGHNA, CDR2 YSLEER, per germline. The CDR3 nucleotides read TGCGCCAGCAGCCAAACGGAAAGCTCTGGAAACACCATATATTTT. This codes for CASSQTESSGNTIYF.

The chain uses TRBV20-1 and TRBJ2-3, with D unclear. Deletions cut 1 base from V and 5 bases from J, with 10 bases between. Germline-derived CDR1 and CDR2 are DFQATT and SNEGSKA (reference sequence). The CDR3 sequence is 13 residues long. Here the CDR3 reads CSARAPPGDTQYF. As DNA, the CDR3 is TGCAGTGCTAGAGCCCCTCCGGGAGATACGCAGTATTTT.

This clonotype appeared a few times. The V call is TRBV6-2 or TRBV6-3, the J call TRBJ2-7, with D perhaps TRBD1 (6 bases). The V end was cut by 11 bases, the J end by 7 bases, with 18 bases between. The CDR3 loop spans 12 amino acids. CDR1 and CDR2 from the germline V gene are MNHEY and SVGEGT. This chain's CDR3 is CASLGAEMEQYV. The CDR3 coding sequence is TGTGCCTCACTGGGGGCCGAGATGGAGCAGTACGTC.

This clonotype was found a few times. The chain uses TRBV28 and TRBJ1-1; no clear D gene. CDR1 and CDR2 (germline): MDHEN, SYDVKM. CDR3 length: 10 amino acids. The V end lost 8 bases, the J end lost 4 bases, and 5 bases lay between the germline ends. CDR3 nucleotide sequence: TGTGCCAGCGTCGGCACTGAAGCTTTCTTT. This gives the protein CASVGTEAFF.

This chain links TRBV7-9 with TRBJ1-1, with 7 bases fitting TRBD1. Germline V CDR1 and CDR2: SEHNR, FQNEAQ (reference sequence). CDR3 length equals 17 residues. V dropped 4 bases and J dropped 11; count of bases not matched to a gene: 22. In DNA, the CDR3 is TGTGCCAGCAGCTCCCAGATTTCCGGGACAGCTCTCGCGGGGGCTTTCTTT. Amino acids: CASSSQISGTALAGAFF.

The chain employs TRBV11-2 and TRBJ2-2; no firm D call. V lost 0 bases and J lost 6, with 14 bases in between. Germline V lookup: CDR1 SGHAT, CDR2 FQNNGV. There are 16 residues in the CDR3. This chain's CDR3 is CASSLDITGQAGELFF. In nucleotides, the CDR3 is TGTGCCAGCAGCTTAGATATTACTGGTCAGGCCGGGGAGCTGTTTTTT.

The chain joins TRBV6-5 to TRBJ1-4, with D maybe TRBD1 (6 bases). Germline CDR1 reads MNHEY; CDR2 reads SVGAGI. V dropped 7 bases and J dropped 7 bases, with 13 bases sitting between them. CDR3 size: 13 residues. CDR3 nucleotide sequence: TGTGCCAGCACCCGGGGGGCTGGTGAAAAACTGTTTTTT. This codes for CASTRGAGEKLFF.

The rearrangement uses TRBV6-2 or TRBV6-3 and TRBJ2-1, with D perhaps assigned TRBD1 or TRBD2 (5 bases each). Germline-derived CDR1 and CDR2 are MNHEY and SVGEGT. V was pared by 2 bases and J by 12 bases, with 14 bases between. There are 13 residues in the CDR3. Here the CDR3 reads CASSYPAWDGQFF. CDR3 in DNA: TGTGCCAGCAGTTACCCCGCTTGGGACGGGCAGTTCTTC.

The CDR3 bases are TGTGCCAGCAGCAACTCCGACAGGGGCGGGGAAGCTTTCTTT. This sequence encodes CASSNSDRGGEAFF. The rearrangement joins TRBV6-1 to TRBJ1-1, with 8 bases that match TRBD1. This CDR3 contains 14 residues. Germline V gene sequence: CDR1 MNHNS, CDR2 SASEGT. Germline trimming cut 6 bases from V and 8 bases from J; bases unmatched to any gene: 11.

This clonotype has a handful of counts. This chain connects TRBV24-1 to TRBJ2-1; D is perhaps TRBD2 (6 bases). Trimming took 5 bases from V and 0 from J, leaving 10 bases between them. In germline, CDR1 is KGHDR, CDR2 SFDVKD. The CDR3 runs to 15 residues. CDR3 in DNA: TGTGCCACCAGTGGAAAAGCGGGCTCCTACAATGAGCAGTTCTTC. Its translation is CATSGKAGSYNEQFF.

J is TRBJ1-3 and V is TRBV4-1, with a weak D call TRBD1 (6 bases). This CDR3 has 16 amino acids. V gave up 3 bases and J gave up 0 bases, with 12 bases separating them. Germline V lookup: CDR1 MGHRA, CDR2 YSYEKL. CDR3 in DNA: TGCGCCAGCAGCCACAACAGACAGGACTCTGGAAACACCATATATTTT. Protein: CASSHNRQDSGNTIYF.

There are a few counts of this clonotype. The chain is built from TRBV12-3 or TRBV12-4 and TRBJ2-5; 12 bases line up with TRBD2. The CDR3 spans 15 residues. J lost 2 bases, V lost 6 bases, and 4 bases had no gene match. The CDR3, as DNA: TGTGCCAGCAGCCTAGCGGGAGGGTTACAAGAGACCCAGTACTTC. It translates to CASSLAGGLQETQYF.

V and J are TRBV7-2 and TRBJ2-7, with TRBD1 as a possible D gene (5 bases). Germline lookup yields CDR1 SGHTA and CDR2 FQGNSA. CDR3 length: 12 residues. V dropped 4 bases and J dropped 6 bases, with 10 bases sitting between them. CDR3 protein: CASSYHRGEQYF. For the CDR3, the DNA is TGTGCCAGCAGCTATCATAGGGGCGAGCAGTACTTC. Complete variable domain (other parts from reference TRBV7-2 and TRBJ2-7): GAGVSQSPSNKVTEKGKDVELRCDPISGHTALYWYRQSLGQGLEFLIYFQGNSAPDKSGLPSDRFSAERTGGSVSTLTIQRTQQEDSAVYLCASSYHRGEQYFGPGTRLTVT.

V and J are TRBV11-1 and TRBJ2-2; D is possibly TRBD1 (6 bases). There are 16 residues in the CDR3. Trimming took 5 bases from V and 5 from J, leaving 18 bases between them. CDR1 is SGHAT and CDR2 is FQDESV in the germline V gene (reference sequence). The CDR3 coding sequence is TGTGCCAGCAGCAAGCCAGCAGGGGTATTAACCGGGGAGCTGTTTTTT. Translating it yields CASSKPAGVLTGELFF.

Only a few counts were recorded for this clonotype. The genes are TRBV20-1 and TRBJ2-3; TRBD2 agrees at 7 bases. The trim removed 3 bases at V and 2 bases at J, leaving 11 bases unmatched. This CDR3 has 16 residues. Germline loops: CDR1 DFQATT, CDR2 SNEGSKA (reference sequence). CDR3 in DNA: TGCAGTGCTAGTGATCTAGCGGAAAGCCTCACAGATACGCAGTATTTT. Translation gives CSASDLAESLTDTQYF.

The chain links TRBV14 to TRBJ2-5; the match to TRBD2 covers 12 bases. This CDR3 comprises 16 residues. In germline, CDR1 is SGHDN, CDR2 FVKESK. V lost 4 bases and J lost 5; bases outside the gene matches: 8. CDR3 in amino acids: CASSPGLAGQWETQYF. The CDR3 DNA reads as TGTGCCAGCAGCCCCGGACTAGCGGGACAATGGGAGACCCAGTACTTC.

This clonotype showed up many times. This chain connects TRBV4-1 to TRBJ1-4; 9 nucleotides line up with TRBD1. CDR1 is MGHRA and CDR2 is YSYEKL in the germline V gene. V was pared by 3 bases and J by 2 bases, with 10 bases of the junction left unmatched. The CDR3 runs to 18 residues. The CDR3 DNA sequence: TGCGCCAGCAGCCAGGACACAGGGGGCCTTTTGACTAATGAAAAACTGTTTTTT. Translated: CASSQDTGGLLTNEKLFF.

V gene TRBV12-3 or TRBV12-4 combines with J gene TRBJ2-7, with D perhaps given as TRBD1 or TRBD2 (5 bases each). The CDR3 contains 17 residues. Trimming stripped 6 bases from V and 2 bases from J, with 23 bases between. The CDR3 here is CASSPPRVGRATYEQYF. CDR3 in DNA: TGTGCCAGCAGCCCACCCAGGGTCGGGCGGGCCACCTACGAGCAGTACTTC.

The sample holds many counts of this clonotype. The chain joins TRBV7-2 to TRBJ2-3; 11 nucleotides align to TRBD2. Germline-derived CDR1 and CDR2 are SGHTA and FQGNSA. The CDR3 extends over 16 amino acids. V trimming: 5 bases; J trimming: 3 bases; junction bases outside the gene matches: 7. The CDR3 region is CASSRRLAGLTDTQYF. The CDR3 coding sequence is TGTGCCAGCAGCCGTCGACTAGCGGGACTGACAGATACGCAGTATTTT.

This clonotype was detected only a few times. The genes are TRBV6-1 and TRBJ1-5, with 11 bases identical to TRBD1. J gave up 4 bases and V 6 bases, and 5 bases lay outside the gene matches. The CDR3 extends over 15 amino acids. Germline CDR1 and CDR2: MNHNS and SASEGT. In nucleotides, the CDR3 is TGTGCCAGCAGGTCCGGGACAGGGGGTAATCAGCCCCAGCATTTT. Amino acids: CASRSGTGGNQPQHF.

The genes are TRBV9 and TRBJ1-2; D call uncertain. CDR3 length equals 15 residues. Trimming stripped 0 bases from V and 3 bases from J, with 12 bases between. Germline CDR1 is SGDLS and CDR2 is YYNGEE. The CDR3 loop reads CASSVDFFGDYGYTF. CDR3 nucleotides: TGTGCCAGCAGCGTAGATTTCTTCGGTGACTATGGCTACACCTTC.

In its sample, this clonotype was seen many times. The chain employs TRBV7-2 and TRBJ1-5, with D tentatively TRBD1 (6 bases). Trimming took 5 bases from V and 2 from J, leaving 13 bases between them. From germline, CDR1 is SGHTA and CDR2 FQGNSA. The CDR3 has 15 amino acids. This CDR3 is CASSQQGAGNQPQHF. CDR3 sequence (DNA): TGTGCCAGCAGCCAACAGGGCGCGGGCAATCAGCCCCAGCATTTT.